Included here is one TCR beta chain sequence, with context. This CDR3 comprises 14 residues. Trimming pared 1 base from V and 0 bases from J, leaving 9 bases between. Per germline, CDR1 DFQATT and CDR2 SNEGSKA (reference sequence). This sample was included in a study of CD8 T cells in Susac syndrome. The RNA input was 0.5 to 1 ug, and it was reverse transcribed with random hexamers. A single record per CDR3 protein comes from TCRdb applying MiXCR to the immunoSEQ multiplex PCR reads. Altogether about 100,000 distinct CDR3 sequences are present, 95% being singletons, with the ten largest covering more than 0.3%.

The sequencing sample was made of CD8+ T cells from PBMCs. The receptor was isolated from a human donor with Susac syndrome. The V gene is TRBV20-1, the J gene TRBJ1-2, with D possibly TRBD1 on 5 matching bases. The CDR3 protein is CSARGDPTNYGYTF. CDR3 bases: TGCAGTGCTAGAGGGGACCCAACTAACTATGGCTACACCTTC.